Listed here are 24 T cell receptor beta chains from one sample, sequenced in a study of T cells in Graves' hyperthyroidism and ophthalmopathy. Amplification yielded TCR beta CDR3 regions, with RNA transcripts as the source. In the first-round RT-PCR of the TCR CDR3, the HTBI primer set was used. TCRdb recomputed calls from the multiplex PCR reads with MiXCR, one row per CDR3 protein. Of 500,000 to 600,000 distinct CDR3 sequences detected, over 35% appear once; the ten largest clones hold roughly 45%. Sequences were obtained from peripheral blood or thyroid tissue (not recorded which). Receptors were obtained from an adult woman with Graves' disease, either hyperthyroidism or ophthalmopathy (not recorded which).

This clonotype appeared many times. The CDR3 DNA sequence: TGTGCCAGCAGCCCAACGTTTGGCGAGCAGTACTTC. Amino acid sequence: CASSPTFGEQYF. The chain carries TRBV7-2 and TRBJ2-7; D call uncertain. The V and J ends lost 5 bases and 6 bases respectively, with 11 bases between them. CDR3 length: 12 residues. Germline V lookup: CDR1 SGHTA, CDR2 FQGNSA.

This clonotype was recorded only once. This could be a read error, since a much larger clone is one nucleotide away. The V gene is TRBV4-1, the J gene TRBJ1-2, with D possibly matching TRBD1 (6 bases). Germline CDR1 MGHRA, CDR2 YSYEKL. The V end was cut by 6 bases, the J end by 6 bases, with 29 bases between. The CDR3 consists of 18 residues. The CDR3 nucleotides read TGCGCCAGCAGAGTGGGGAACGGGCGGGGGCGCATCGACGATGGCTACACCTTC. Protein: CASRVGNGRGRIDDGYTF.

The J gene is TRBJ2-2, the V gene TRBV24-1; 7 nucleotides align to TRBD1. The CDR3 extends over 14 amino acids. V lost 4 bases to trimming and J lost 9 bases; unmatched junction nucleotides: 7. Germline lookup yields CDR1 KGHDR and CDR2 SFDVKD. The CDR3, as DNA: TGTGCCACCAGTGACTCGGACAGGACAAGGGAGCTGTTTTTT. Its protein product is CATSDSDRTRELFF.

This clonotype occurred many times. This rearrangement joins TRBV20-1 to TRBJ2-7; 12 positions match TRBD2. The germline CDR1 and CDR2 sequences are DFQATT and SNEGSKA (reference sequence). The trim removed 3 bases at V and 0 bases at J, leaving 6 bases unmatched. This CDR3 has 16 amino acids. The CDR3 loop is CSARPRTSGNSYEQYF. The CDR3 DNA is TGCAGTGCTAGGCCTAGGACTAGCGGGAACTCCTACGAGCAGTACTTC.

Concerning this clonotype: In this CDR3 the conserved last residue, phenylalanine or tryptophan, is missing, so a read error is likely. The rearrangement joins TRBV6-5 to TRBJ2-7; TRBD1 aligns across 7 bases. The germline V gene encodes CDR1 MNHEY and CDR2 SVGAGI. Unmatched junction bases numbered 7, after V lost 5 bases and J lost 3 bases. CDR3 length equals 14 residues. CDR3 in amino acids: CASSKGQTLYEQYL. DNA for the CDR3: TGTGCCAGCAGTAAGGGACAGACCCTCTACGAGCAGTACCTC.

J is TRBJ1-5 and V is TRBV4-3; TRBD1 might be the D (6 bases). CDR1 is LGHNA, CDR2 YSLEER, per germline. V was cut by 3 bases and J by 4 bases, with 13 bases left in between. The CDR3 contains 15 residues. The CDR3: CASSQGAGTNQPQHF. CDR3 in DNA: TGCGCCAGCAGCCAGGGGGCAGGGACGAATCAGCCCCAGCATTTT.

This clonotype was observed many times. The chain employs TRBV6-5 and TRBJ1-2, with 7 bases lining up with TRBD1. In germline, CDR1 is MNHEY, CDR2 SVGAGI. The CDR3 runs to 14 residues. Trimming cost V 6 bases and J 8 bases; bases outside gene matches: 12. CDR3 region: CASSLSTGIVGYTF. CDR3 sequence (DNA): TGTGCCAGCAGCCTTTCGACAGGGATAGTAGGCTACACCTTC.

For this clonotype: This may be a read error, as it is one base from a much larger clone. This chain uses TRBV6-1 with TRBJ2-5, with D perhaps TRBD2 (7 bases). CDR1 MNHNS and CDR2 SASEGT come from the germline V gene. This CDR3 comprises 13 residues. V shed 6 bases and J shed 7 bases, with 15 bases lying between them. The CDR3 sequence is CASRQGGGGTQYF. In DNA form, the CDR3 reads TGTGCCAGCAGACAGGGTGGCGGGGGGACCCAGTACTTC.

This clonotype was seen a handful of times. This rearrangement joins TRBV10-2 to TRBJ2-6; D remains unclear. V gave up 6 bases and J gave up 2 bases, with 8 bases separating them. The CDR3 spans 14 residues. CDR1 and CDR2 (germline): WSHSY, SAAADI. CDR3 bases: TGCGCCAGCAGCCCAACTGCTGGGGCCAACGTCCTGACTTTC. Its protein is CASSPTAGANVLTF.

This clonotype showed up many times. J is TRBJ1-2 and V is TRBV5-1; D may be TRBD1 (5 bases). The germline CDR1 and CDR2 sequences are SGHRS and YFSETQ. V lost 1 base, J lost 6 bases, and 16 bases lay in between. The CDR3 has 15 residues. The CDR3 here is CASSLLASSRDGYTF. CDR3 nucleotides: TGCGCCAGCAGCTTGTTGGCATCTTCCAGGGATGGCTACACCTTC.

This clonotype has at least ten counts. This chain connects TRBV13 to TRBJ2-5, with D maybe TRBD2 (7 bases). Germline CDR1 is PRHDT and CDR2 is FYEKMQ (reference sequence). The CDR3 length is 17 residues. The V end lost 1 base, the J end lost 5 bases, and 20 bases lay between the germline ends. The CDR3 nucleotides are TGTGCCAGCAGCTTAGAGGGGGGGTTCCGTTTAAAGGAGACCCAGTACTTC. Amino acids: CASSLEGGFRLKETQYF. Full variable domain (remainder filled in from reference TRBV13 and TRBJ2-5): AAGVIQSPRHLIKEKRETATLKCYPIPRHDTVYWYQQGPGQDPQFLISFYEKMQSDKGSIPDRFSAQQFSDYHSELNMSSLELGDSALYFCASSLEGGFRLKETQYFGPGTRLLVL.

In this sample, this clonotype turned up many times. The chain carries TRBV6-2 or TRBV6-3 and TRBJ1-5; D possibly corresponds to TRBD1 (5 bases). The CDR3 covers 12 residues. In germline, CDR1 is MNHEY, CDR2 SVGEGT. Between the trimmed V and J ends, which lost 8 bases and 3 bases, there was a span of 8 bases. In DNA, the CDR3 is TGTGCCAGCGGGACCCTCAATCAGCCCCAGCATTTT. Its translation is CASGTLNQPQHF.

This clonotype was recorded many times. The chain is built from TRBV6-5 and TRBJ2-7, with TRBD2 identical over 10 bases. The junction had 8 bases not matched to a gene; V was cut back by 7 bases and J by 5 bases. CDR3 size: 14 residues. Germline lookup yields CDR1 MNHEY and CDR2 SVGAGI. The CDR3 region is CASTRTSGFHEQYF. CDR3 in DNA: TGTGCCAGCACCCGGACTAGCGGTTTTCACGAGCAGTACTTC.

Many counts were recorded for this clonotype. The CDR3: CASSLAQAVQPQHF. The CDR3 DNA reads as TGTGCCAGCAGTTTAGCGCAAGCCGTTCAGCCCCAGCATTTT. The rearrangement joins TRBV12-3 or TRBV12-4 to TRBJ1-5; D gene ambiguous. This CDR3 comprises 14 residues. Trimming stripped 0 bases from V and 6 bases from J, with 9 bases between.

The CDR3 loop is CSASGPLFYPSATNTGELFF. The CDR3 nucleotides read TGCAGTGCTAGTGGCCCCCTCTTTTATCCATCCGCTACGAACACCGGGGAGCTGTTTTTT. The chain carries TRBV20-1 and TRBJ2-2; D not resolved. Germline V CDR1 and CDR2: DFQATT, SNEGSKA (reference sequence). The CDR3 has 20 residues. The V gene lost 3 bases and the J gene lost 0 bases, with 26 bases spanning the gap.

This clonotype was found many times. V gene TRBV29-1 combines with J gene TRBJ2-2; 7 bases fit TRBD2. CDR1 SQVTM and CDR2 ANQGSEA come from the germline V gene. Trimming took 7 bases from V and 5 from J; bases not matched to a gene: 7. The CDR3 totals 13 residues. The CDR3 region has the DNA TGCAGCGGAGGGAGGGCCGGAACCGGGGAGCTGTTTTTT. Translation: CSGGRAGTGELFF.

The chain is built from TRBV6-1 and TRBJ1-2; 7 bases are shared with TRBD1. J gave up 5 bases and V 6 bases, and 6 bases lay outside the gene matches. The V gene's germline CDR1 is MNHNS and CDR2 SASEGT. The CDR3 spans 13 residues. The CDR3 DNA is TGTGCCAGCAGGCGGGACAGCCTTTATGGCTACACCTTC. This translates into CASRRDSLYGYTF.

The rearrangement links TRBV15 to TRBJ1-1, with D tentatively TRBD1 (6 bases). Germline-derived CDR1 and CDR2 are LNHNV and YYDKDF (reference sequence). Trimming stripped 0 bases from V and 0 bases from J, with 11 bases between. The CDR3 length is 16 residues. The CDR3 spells CATSRDSTGMNTEAFF. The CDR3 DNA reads TGTGCCACCAGCAGAGATAGCACAGGGATGAACACTGAAGCTTTCTTT.

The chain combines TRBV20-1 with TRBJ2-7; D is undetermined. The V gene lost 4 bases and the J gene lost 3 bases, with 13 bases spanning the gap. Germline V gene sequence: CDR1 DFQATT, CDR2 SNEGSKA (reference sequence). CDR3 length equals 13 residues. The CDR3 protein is CSAKTRNGYEQYF. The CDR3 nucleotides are TGCAGTGCTAAAACCAGGAATGGCTACGAGCAGTACTTC.

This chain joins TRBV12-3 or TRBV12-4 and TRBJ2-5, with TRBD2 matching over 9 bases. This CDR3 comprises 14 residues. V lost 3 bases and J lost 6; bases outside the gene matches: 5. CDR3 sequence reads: CASSFAGGFKTQYF. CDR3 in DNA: TGTGCCAGCAGTTTTGCGGGAGGGTTTAAGACCCAGTACTTC.

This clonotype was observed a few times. CDR3 bases: TGTGCCAGCAGCGTTACGGGAGGGAGCTACGAGCAGTACTTC. Amino acids: CASSVTGGSYEQYF. The rearrangement joins TRBV9 to TRBJ2-7; 8 bases line up with TRBD2. CDR3 length: 14 amino acids. V lost 2 bases, J lost 3 bases, and 4 bases stayed unmatched. CDR1 SGDLS and CDR2 YYNGEE come from the germline V gene.

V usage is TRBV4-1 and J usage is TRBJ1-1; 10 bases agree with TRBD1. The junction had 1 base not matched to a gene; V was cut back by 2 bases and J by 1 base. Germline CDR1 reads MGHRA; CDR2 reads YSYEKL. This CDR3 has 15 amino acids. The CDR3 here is CASSQRDRGNTEAFF. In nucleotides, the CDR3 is TGCGCCAGCAGCCAAAGGGACAGGGGGAACACTGAAGCTTTCTTT.

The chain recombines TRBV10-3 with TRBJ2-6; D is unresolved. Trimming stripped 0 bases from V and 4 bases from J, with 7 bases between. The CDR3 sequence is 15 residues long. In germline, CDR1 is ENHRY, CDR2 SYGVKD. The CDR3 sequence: CAISESTGGANVLTF. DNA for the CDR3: TGTGCCATCAGTGAGTCCACTGGCGGGGCCAACGTCCTGACTTTC.

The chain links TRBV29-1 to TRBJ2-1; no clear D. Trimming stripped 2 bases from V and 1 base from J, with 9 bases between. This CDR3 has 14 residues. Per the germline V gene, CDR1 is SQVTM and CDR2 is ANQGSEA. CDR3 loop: CSVERGLSYNEQFF. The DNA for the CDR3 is TGCAGCGTTGAACGCGGTTTGTCCTACAATGAGCAGTTCTTC.